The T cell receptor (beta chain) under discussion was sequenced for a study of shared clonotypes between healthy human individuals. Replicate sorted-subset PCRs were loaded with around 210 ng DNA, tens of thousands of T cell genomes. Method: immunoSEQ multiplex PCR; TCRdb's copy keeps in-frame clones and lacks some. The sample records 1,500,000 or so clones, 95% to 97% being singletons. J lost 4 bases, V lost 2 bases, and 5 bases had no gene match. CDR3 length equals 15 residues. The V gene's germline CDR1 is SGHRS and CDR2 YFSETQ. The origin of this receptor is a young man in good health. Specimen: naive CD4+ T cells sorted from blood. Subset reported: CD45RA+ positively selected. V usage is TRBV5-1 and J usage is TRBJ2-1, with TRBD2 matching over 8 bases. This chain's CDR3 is CASSLAGEHYNEQFF. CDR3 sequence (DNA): TGCGCCAGCAGCTTAGCGGGAGAACATTACAATGAGCAGTTCTTC.